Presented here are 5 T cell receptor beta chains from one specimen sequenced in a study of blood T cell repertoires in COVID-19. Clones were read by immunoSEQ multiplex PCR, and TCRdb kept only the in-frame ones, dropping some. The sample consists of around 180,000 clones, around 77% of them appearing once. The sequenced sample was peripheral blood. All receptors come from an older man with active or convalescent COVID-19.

The CDR3 sequence: CSVNREGGYTF. The CDR3 nucleotides are TGCAGCGTTAACAGGGAAGGAGGCTACACCTTC. The rearrangement joins TRBV29-1 to TRBJ1-2, with D tentatively TRBD1 (6 bases). Looked up from germline, CDR1 is SQVTM and CDR2 is ANQGSEA. V lost 5 bases and J lost 8, with 12 bases in between. The CDR3 contains 11 residues.

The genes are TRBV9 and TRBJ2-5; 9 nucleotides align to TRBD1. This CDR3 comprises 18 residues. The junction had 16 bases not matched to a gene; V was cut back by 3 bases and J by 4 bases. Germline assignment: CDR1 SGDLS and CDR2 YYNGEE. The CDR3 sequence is CASSDIPGQGVVRETQYF. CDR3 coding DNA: TGTGCCAGCAGCGATATCCCGGGACAGGGAGTAGTTAGAGAGACCCAGTACTTC.

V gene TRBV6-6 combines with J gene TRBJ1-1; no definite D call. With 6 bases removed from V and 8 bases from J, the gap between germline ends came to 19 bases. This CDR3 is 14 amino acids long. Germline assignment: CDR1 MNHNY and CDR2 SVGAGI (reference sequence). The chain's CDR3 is CASRTNTPEAEAFF. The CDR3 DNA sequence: TGTGCCAGCAGAACGAATACCCCAGAGGCAGAAGCTTTCTTT.

CDR3 nucleotide sequence: TGCGCCAGCAGCCAAGATCGATCAGGGGATGGCTACACCTTC. Translation gives CASSQDRSGDGYTF. The rearrangement joins TRBV4-3 to TRBJ1-2; perhaps TRBD1 as D (6 bases). The V and J ends lost 0 bases and 6 bases respectively, with 11 bases between them. Germline CDR1 LGHNA, CDR2 YSLEER. This CDR3 has 14 amino acids.

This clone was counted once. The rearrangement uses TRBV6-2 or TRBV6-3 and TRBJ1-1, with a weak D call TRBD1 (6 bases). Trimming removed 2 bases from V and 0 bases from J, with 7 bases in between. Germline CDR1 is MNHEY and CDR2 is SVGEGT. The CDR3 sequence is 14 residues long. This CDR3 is CASSYQGLNTEAFF. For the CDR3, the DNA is TGTGCCAGCAGTTACCAGGGGTTGAACACTGAAGCTTTCTTT.